This T cell receptor beta chain appears in the sequencing data of a study of blood T cell repertoires in COVID-19. Study information: Sites across the United States, Italy and Spain contributed samples from acute and convalescent COVID-19. PBMCs, B-cell-depleted T cells, or T cells were the source of the cDNA or gDNA that made up the material.

As handled by the study authors: Reference gene primer amplification in the assay estimated nucleated cell counts. TCRdb's copy holds only in-frame clones and misses some; the assay was immunoSEQ multiplex PCR. Clone size and V and J calls were adopted from that table, with D and trimming inferred from the DNA. The profile shows some 25,000 clones, roughly 79% of them singletons. The V gene's germline CDR1 is SGHNT and CDR2 YYREEE (reference sequence). This CDR3 comprises 13 residues. The V and J ends lost 2 bases and 3 bases respectively, with 9 bases between them. This chain connects TRBV5-4 to TRBJ2-7; possible D gene TRBD1, 6 bases. This clonotype was obtained from a man in his 70s with acute or convalescent COVID-19. The sequencing input was peripheral blood. This CDR3 reads CASSLTGNYEQYF. The CDR3 DNA follows: TGTGCCAGCAGCTTAACAGGGAACTACGAGCAGTACTTC.